This T cell receptor beta chain appears in the sequencing data of a study of control samples from healthy donors and cancer patients. The germline CDR1 and CDR2 sequences are LGHNA and YNFKEQ. The CDR3 is made up of 16 amino acids. Trimming stripped 0 bases from V and 13 bases from J, with 22 bases between. The table came from immunoSEQ multiplex PCR; TCRdb's copy has only in-frame clones and leaves some out. The sample has about 160,000 clones, approximately 90% seen once; the top ten hold about 11%. The sequence was collected from a man aged 25-40 years in good health. Sequencing input: blood. This sequence joins TRBV4-2 and TRBJ2-1, with D possibly matching TRBD1 (6 bases). As DNA, the CDR3 is TGTGCCAGCAGCCAAGAAGGAGACAGGCCAGGGGAAAATCAGTTCTTC. Encoded protein: CASSQEGDRPGENQFF.